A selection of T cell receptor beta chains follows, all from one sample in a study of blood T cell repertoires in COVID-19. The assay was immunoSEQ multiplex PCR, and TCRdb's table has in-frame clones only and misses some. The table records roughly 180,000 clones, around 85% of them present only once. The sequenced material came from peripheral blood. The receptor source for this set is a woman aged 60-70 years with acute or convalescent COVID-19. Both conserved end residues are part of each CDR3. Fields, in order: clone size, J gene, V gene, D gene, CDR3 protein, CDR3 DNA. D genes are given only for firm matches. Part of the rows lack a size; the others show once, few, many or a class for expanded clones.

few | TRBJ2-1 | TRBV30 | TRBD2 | CAWSVSSGNEQFF | TGTGCCTGGAGTGTATCTAGCGGGAATGAGCAGTTCTTC
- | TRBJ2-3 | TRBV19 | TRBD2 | CASSIARETQYF | TGTGCCAGTAGTATCGCGCGGGAGACGCAGTATTTT
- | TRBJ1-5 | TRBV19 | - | CASSNRESNQPQHF | TGTGCCAGTAGTAACAGGGAGAGCAATCAGCCCCAGCATTTT
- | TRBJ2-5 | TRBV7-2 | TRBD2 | CASRESGRRQETQYF | TGTGCCAGCAGAGAGAGCGGGAGGCGCCAAGAGACCCAGTACTTC
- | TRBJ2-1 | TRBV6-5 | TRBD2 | CASRPTSGYNEQFF | TGTGCCAGCAGACCAACTAGCGGCTACAATGAGCAGTTCTTC
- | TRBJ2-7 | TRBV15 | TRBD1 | CATSSPPGTGSSHEQYF | TGTGCCACCAGCAGCCCACCCGGGACAGGGTCATCCCACGAGCAGTACTTC
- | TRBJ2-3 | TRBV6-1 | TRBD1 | CASSQTGLGADTQYF | TGTGCCAGCAGTCAGACAGGGTTGGGAGCAGATACGCAGTATTTT
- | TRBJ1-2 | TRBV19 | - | CASSISGTSYTF | TGTGCCAGTAGTATATCTGGCACTAGCTACACCTTC
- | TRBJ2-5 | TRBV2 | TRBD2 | CASSSRTSGLETQYF | TGTGCCAGCAGTTCACGGACTAGCGGGTTGGAGACCCAGTACTTC
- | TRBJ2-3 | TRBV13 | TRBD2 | CASSLGLSGRGSGTDTQYF | TGTGCCAGCAGCTTAGGCCTTAGCGGGAGGGGTTCTGGAACAGATACGCAGTATTTT
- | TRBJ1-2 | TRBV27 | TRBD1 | CASSLDRGLSYGYTF | TGTGCCAGCAGTTTAGACAGGGGGCTGAGCTATGGCTACACCTTC
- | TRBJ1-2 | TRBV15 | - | CATSASQWGDGYTF | TGTGCCACCAGCGCGTCTCAGTGGGGGGATGGCTACACCTTC
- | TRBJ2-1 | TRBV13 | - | CASSLETSPSREQFF | TGTGCCAGCAGCTTAGAGACTAGTCCCTCTCGGGAGCAGTTCTTC
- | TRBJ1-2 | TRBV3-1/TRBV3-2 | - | CASSPDSNYGYTF | TGTGCCAGCAGCCCCGACAGTAACTATGGCTACACCTTC
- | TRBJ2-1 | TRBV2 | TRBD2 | CASSGTSGIVGEQFF | TGTGCCAGCAGTGGGACTAGCGGGATAGTGGGTGAGCAGTTCTTC
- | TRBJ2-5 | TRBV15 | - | CATSRDHRALQETQYF | TGTGCCACCAGCAGAGATCACAGGGCCCTCCAAGAGACCCAGTACTTC
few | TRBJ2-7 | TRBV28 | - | CASSTQQLSSYEQYF | TGTGCCAGCAGTACTCAACAGTTAAGCTCCTACGAGCAGTACTTC
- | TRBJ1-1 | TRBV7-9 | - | CASSLGRQRMNTEAFF | TGTGCCAGCAGCTTGGGGCGACAGAGAATGAACACTGAAGCTTTCTTT
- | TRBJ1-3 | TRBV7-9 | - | CASSLGLQSGNTIYF | TGTGCCAGCAGCTTAGGACTGCAATCTGGAAACACCATATATTTT
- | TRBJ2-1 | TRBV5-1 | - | CASSSLASNEQFF | TGCGCCAGCAGCTCTTTAGCGAGTAATGAGCAGTTCTTC
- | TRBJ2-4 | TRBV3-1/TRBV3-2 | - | CASSQLDKAKNIQYF | TGTGCCAGCAGCCAGCTGGACAAAGCCAAAAACATTCAGTACTTC
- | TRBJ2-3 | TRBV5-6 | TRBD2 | CASSSQTSGLMGDTQYF | TGTGCCAGCAGCTCCCAAACTAGCGGCCTTATGGGCGATACGCAGTATTTT
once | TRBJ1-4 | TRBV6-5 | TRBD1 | CASSRDRVNEKLFF | TGTGCCAGCAGTCGAGACAGGGTTAATGAAAAACTGTTTTTT
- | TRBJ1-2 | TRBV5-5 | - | CASAIGGLGGYTF | TGTGCCAGCGCAATAGGAGGGCTCGGGGGCTACACCTTC
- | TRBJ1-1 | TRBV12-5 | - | CASGFQGGDTEAFF | TGTGCTAGTGGTTTTCAGGGCGGGGACACTGAAGCTTTCTTT
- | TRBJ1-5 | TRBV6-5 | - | CASSLEAGSNQPQHF | TGTGCCAGCAGCCTAGAGGCGGGGAGCAATCAGCCCCAGCATTTT
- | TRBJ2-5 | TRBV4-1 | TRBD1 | CASSQPDRRQETQYF | TGCGCCAGCAGCCAACCGGACAGGCGTCAAGAGACCCAGTACTTC
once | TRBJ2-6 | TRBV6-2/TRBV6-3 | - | CASSPQRGFSGANVLTF | TGTGCCAGCAGTCCCCAACGCGGGTTCTCTGGGGCCAACGTCCTGACTTTC
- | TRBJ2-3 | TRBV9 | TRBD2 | CASSLGTSGRAADTQYF | TGTGCCAGCAGCCTTGGGACTAGCGGGAGGGCCGCAGATACGCAGTATTTT
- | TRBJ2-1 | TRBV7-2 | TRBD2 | CASTSVAGVYNEQFF | TGTGCCAGCACTTCCGTAGCGGGAGTTTACAATGAGCAGTTCTTC
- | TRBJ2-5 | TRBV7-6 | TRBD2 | CASSLGAGGRRETQYF | TGTGCCAGCAGCTTAGGGGCGGGAGGGAGGAGAGAGACCCAGTACTTC
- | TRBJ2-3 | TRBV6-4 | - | CASSDSAGSGADTQYF | TGTGCCAGCAGTGACTCGGCAGGGTCGGGCGCCGATACGCAGTATTTT
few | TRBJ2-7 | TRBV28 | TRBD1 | CASTYSFGQGSYEQYF | TGTGCCAGCACCTACTCCTTCGGACAGGGCAGCTACGAGCAGTACTTC
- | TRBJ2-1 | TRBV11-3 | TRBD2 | CASSLTSGTTNEQFF | TGTGCCAGCAGCTTAACCTCTGGGACTACCAATGAGCAGTTCTTC
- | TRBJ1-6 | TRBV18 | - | CASLEPGRILHF | TGTGCCAGCTTAGAGCCAGGCCGCATCCTCCACTTT
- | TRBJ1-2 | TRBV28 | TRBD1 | CASSFSGQVDYGYTF | TGTGCCAGCAGTTTCTCCGGACAGGTCGACTATGGCTACACCTTC
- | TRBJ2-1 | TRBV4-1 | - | CASSRRQAYNEQFF | TGCGCCAGCAGCCGGAGACAGGCCTACAATGAGCAGTTCTTC
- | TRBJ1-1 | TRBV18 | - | CASSPGPSGGNTEAFF | TGTGCCAGCTCACCAGGCCCCTCTGGTGGGAACACTGAAGCTTTCTTT
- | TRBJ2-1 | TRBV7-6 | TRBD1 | CASSPLQGADEQFF | TGTGCCAGCAGCCCCCTACAGGGGGCCGATGAGCAGTTCTTC
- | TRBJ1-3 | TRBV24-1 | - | CATSDSGEGNTIYF | TGTGCCACCAGTGACTCTGGTGAGGGAAACACCATATATTTT
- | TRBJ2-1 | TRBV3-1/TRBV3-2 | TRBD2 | CASSKTSGQGHNEQFF | TGTGCCAGCAGCAAAACTAGCGGACAAGGCCACAATGAGCAGTTCTTC
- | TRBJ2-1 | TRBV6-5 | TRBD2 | CASRDGRAGYEQFF | TGTGCCAGCAGAGACGGGAGGGCCGGCTATGAGCAGTTCTTC
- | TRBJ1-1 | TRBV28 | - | CASIRQANTEAFF | TGTGCCAGCATAAGACAGGCGAACACTGAAGCTTTCTTT
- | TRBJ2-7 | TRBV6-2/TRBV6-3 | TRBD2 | CASSYLAGGNEQYF | TGTGCCAGCAGTTACCTAGCGGGAGGTAACGAGCAGTACTTC
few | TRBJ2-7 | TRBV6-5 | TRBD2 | CASTPDGRVGEQYF | TGTGCCAGCACCCCAGACGGGAGGGTTGGCGAGCAGTACTTC
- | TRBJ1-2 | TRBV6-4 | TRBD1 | CASSEGTGPRGYTF | TGTGCCAGCAGTGAGGGGACAGGCCCTCGAGGCTACACCTTC
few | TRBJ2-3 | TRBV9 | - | CASSVAYTDTQYF | TGTGCCAGCAGCGTAGCTTACACAGATACGCAGTATTTT
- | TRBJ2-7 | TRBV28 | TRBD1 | CASSSGDRAYEQYF | TGTGCCAGCAGTTCTGGGGACAGGGCCTACGAGCAGTACTTC
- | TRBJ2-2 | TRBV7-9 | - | CASSYIQGTGELFF | TGTGCCAGCAGCTACATTCAGGGGACCGGGGAGCTGTTTTTT
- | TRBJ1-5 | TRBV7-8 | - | CASSLAQPNQPQHF | TGTGCCAGCAGCTTAGCACAGCCTAATCAGCCCCAGCATTTT
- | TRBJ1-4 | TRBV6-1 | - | CASSEYTVGLFF | TGTGCCAGCAGTGAATATACGGTCGGGCTGTTTTTT